This TCR beta chain derives from a study of cytomegalovirus exposure and HLA in healthy donors. The validation cohort, a group of more than 95 subjects, included the donors and was separate from the roughly 720-subject first cohort. This clone was recorded only once. The CDR3 has 12 amino acids. V lost 7 bases to trimming and J lost 2 bases, with 9 bases between them. Germline V CDR1 and CDR2: MDHEN, SYDVKM. Only in-frame clones appear in the TCRdb table, and some are missing; sequencing was by immunoSEQ multiplex PCR. This sample has more than 300,000 clones, with 80% to 90% found just once. The sequenced sample consisted of PBMCs. The J gene is TRBJ2-7, the V gene TRBV28; D unclear. The receptor was isolated from a woman aged 18-29 years in good health and CMV-seronegative. Here the CDR3 reads CASMRQAYEQYF. CDR3 nucleotide sequence: TGTGCCAGCATGAGACAAGCCTACGAGCAGTACTTC.